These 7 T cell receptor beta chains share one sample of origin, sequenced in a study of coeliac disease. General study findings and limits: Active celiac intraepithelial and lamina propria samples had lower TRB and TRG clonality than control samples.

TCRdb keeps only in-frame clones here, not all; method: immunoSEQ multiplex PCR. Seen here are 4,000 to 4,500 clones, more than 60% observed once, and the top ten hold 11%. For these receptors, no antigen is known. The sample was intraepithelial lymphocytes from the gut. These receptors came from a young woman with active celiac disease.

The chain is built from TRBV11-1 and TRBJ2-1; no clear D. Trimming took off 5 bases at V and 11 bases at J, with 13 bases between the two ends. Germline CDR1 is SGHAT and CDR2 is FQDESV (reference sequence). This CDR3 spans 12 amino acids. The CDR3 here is CASSPPAMKQFF. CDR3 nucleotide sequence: TGTGCCAGCAGCCCCCCCGCGATGAAGCAGTTCTTC. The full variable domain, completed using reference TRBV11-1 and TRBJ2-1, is EAEVAQSPRYKITEKSQAVAFWCDPISGHATLYWYRQILGQGPELLVQFQDESVVDDSQLPKDRFSAERLKGVDSTLKIQPAELGDSAMYLCASSPPAMKQFFGPGTRLTVL.

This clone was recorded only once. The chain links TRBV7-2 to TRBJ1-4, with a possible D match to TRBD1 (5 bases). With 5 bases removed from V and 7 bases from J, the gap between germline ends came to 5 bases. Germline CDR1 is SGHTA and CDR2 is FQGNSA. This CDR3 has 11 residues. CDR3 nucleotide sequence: TGTGCCAGCAGCACAGGTGAAAAACTGTTTTTT. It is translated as CASSTGEKLFF.

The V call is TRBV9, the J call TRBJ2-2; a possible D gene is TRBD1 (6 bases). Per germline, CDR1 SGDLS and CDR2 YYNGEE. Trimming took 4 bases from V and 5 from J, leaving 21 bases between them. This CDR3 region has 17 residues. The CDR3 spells CASSPRLQGTETGELFF. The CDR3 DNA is TGTGCCAGCAGCCCGCGCTTACAGGGTACCGAGACCGGGGAGCTGTTTTTT.

The CDR3 region is CASSSSGLAGGPYRNNEQFF. The CDR3 DNA follows: TGTGCCAGCAGCAGCTCGGGACTAGCGGGAGGGCCGTATAGGAACAATGAGCAGTTCTTC. The rearrangement joins TRBV27 to TRBJ2-1, with 16 bases matching TRBD2. This CDR3 has 20 residues. Germline V gene lookup returns CDR1 MNHEY and CDR2 SMNVEV (reference sequence). Trimming took 6 bases from V and 5 from J; bases not matched to a gene: 16.

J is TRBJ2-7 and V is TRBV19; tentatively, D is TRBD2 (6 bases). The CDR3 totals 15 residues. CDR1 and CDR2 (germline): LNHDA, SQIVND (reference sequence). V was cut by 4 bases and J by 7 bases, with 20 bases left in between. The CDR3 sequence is CASSTRLVFQWEQYF. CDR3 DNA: TGTGCCAGTAGTACCCGACTAGTTTTTCAGTGGGAGCAGTACTTC. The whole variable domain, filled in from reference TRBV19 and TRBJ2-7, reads DGGITQSPKYLFRKEGQNVTLSCEQNLNHDAMYWYRQDPGQGLRLIYYSQIVNDFQKGDIAEGYSVSREKKESFPLTVTSAQKNPTAFYLCASSTRLVFQWEQYFGPGTRLTVT.

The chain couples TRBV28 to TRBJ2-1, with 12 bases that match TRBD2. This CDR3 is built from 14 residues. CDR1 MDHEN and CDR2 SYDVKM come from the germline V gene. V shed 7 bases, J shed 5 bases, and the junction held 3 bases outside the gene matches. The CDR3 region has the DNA TGTGCCAGCAAGAGGACTAGCGGGGACAATGAGCAGTTCTTC. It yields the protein CASKRTSGDNEQFF.

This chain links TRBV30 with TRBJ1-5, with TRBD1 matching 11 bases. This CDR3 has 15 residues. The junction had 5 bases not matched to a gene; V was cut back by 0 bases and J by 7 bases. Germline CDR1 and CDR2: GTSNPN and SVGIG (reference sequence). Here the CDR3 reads CAWSVVGQGVQPQHF. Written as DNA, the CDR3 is TGTGCCTGGAGTGTCGTGGGACAGGGGGTCCAGCCCCAGCATTTT.